The 29 T cell receptor beta chains in this list originate from one sample, sequenced in a study of beta chain features in type 1 diabetes. Study-wide results and limits: Moderate yet significant TCRB CDR3 shortening was seen in Type 1 diabetes patients in all four CD4+ subsets.

What was sequenced were expressed TCRB transcripts, since all of the isolated RNA had been reverse transcribed. TCRdb keeps only in-frame clones here, not all; method: immunoSEQ multiplex PCR. This table holds 50,000 to 70,000 clones, 52% found once. These receptors' antigens are unknown. Input material: Tregs from blood. These receptor sequences come from a woman aged 40 to 55 with type 1 diabetes.

This clone was seen a handful of times. The gene calls are TRBV5-5 and TRBJ2-7; D is uncertain. Per the germline V gene, CDR1 is SGHKS and CDR2 is YYEKEE (reference sequence). V was pared by 4 bases and J by 5 bases, with 13 bases between. The CDR3 runs to 13 residues. The DNA of the CDR3 is TGTGCCAGCAGCCTGAGGATGCTTGACGAGCAGTACTTC. Encoded protein: CASSLRMLDEQYF.

In its sample, this clone was seen once. This chain joins TRBV6-6 and TRBJ1-1; 7 nucleotides line up with TRBD1. The V gene end was trimmed by 6 bases and the J gene end by 3 bases; junction bases not matched to a gene: 4. This CDR3 contains 13 residues. Germline V CDR1 and CDR2: MNHNY, SVGAGI (reference sequence). The CDR3 DNA reads as TGTGCCAGCAGCAAAACAGGGGACACTGAAGCTTTCTTT. This codes for CASSKTGDTEAFF.

CDR3 nucleotides: TGTGCCAGCAGTTTCGGGGTCACAGATACGCAGTATTTT. It translates to CASSFGVTDTQYF. This chain connects TRBV27 to TRBJ2-3; D possibly corresponds to TRBD2 (5 bases). V dropped 3 bases and J dropped 2 bases, with 6 bases sitting between them. This CDR3 has 13 residues. Germline assignment: CDR1 MNHEY and CDR2 SMNVEV (reference sequence).

The rearrangement uses TRBV7-9 and TRBJ1-4; D is possibly TRBD1 (5 bases). V was shortened by 5 bases and J by 4 bases, with 14 bases between the two germline ends. CDR1 SEHNR and CDR2 FQNEAQ come from the germline V gene (reference sequence). The CDR3 extends over 15 amino acids. CDR3 loop: CASSRRGMDNEKLFF. The DNA of the CDR3 is TGTGCCAGCAGCCGTCGGGGGATGGATAATGAAAAACTGTTTTTT.

J is TRBJ1-1 and V is TRBV5-5; 7 nucleotides align to TRBD1. Germline V gives CDR1 SGHKS, CDR2 YYEKEE (reference sequence). V was pared by 1 base and J by 7 bases, with 10 bases of the junction left unmatched. The CDR3 has 15 residues. The CDR3 region is CASSLWTGTQLEAFF. The CDR3 nucleotides are TGTGCCAGCAGCTTGTGGACAGGAACCCAACTTGAAGCTTTCTTT.

In this sample, this clone turned up a few times. The genes are TRBV5-5 and TRBJ1-2; the match to TRBD1 covers 7 bases. CDR3 size: 16 residues. V was clipped by 0 bases and J by 4 bases; unmatched bases: 9. CDR1 and CDR2 (germline): SGHKS, YYEKEE (reference sequence). CDR3 DNA: TGTGCCAGCAGCTTGGTAGGAGGGGGCGATGTCTATGGCTACACCTTC. Amino acid sequence: CASSLVGGGDVYGYTF.

The chain carries TRBV5-1 and TRBJ1-2, with D possibly matching TRBD1 (5 bases). V was trimmed by 1 base and J by 4 bases, leaving 11 bases between them. CDR3 length: 14 residues. Germline CDR1 and CDR2: SGHRS and YFSETQ. CDR3 sequence: CASSLLRVGYGYTF. The CDR3, as DNA: TGCGCCAGCAGCTTGCTCAGGGTGGGCTATGGCTACACCTTC.

V gene TRBV29-1 combines with J gene TRBJ2-1; 7 bases fit TRBD2. The CDR3 spans 14 residues. V shed 6 bases and J 9 bases; nucleotides not matched to a gene: 14. Germline V CDR1 and CDR2: SQVTM, ANQGSEA. Here the CDR3 DNA reads TGCAGCGTCGCCCGGGACGGGGGGTATGTTGAGCAGTTCTTC. Its translation is CSVARDGGYVEQFF.

This clone has just one count. This chain uses TRBV4-1 with TRBJ2-5, with 8 bases identical to TRBD2. CDR3 length equals 13 residues. Germline V gene sequence: CDR1 MGHRA, CDR2 YSYEKL. The V and J ends lost 2 bases and 5 bases, in that order; junction bases with no gene match: 1. CDR3 region: CASSQPGGETQYF. The CDR3 DNA is TGCGCCAGCAGCCAACCGGGAGGGGAGACCCAGTACTTC.

The chain employs TRBV19 and TRBJ1-1; perhaps TRBD1 as D (6 bases). The V and J ends lost 3 bases and 0 bases respectively, with 8 bases between them. Per the germline V gene, CDR1 is LNHDA and CDR2 is SQIVND (reference sequence). CDR3 length: 14 residues. CDR3 nucleotides: TGTGCCAGTAGTATCAGGGGCATGAACACTGAAGCTTTCTTT. Translation gives CASSIRGMNTEAFF.

This clone was observed a few times. The genes are TRBV29-1 and TRBJ1-2; 8 bases agree with TRBD1. V lost 7 bases and J lost 5; bases outside the gene matches: 9. The CDR3 spans 13 residues. Germline CDR1 is SQVTM and CDR2 is ANQGSEA. The CDR3 nucleotides read TGCAGCGCCGCTGGACAGGGACGATATGGCTACACCTTC. Translated: CSAAGQGRYGYTF.

This clone was found a few times. The genes are TRBV5-1 and TRBJ2-7; D gene ambiguous. The germline gives CDR1 SGHRS, CDR2 YFSETQ. The CDR3 length is 13 residues. V was cut by 2 bases and J by 3 bases, with 9 bases left in between. Here the CDR3 reads CASSFDNYYEQYF. DNA for the CDR3: TGCGCCAGCAGCTTTGACAATTACTACGAGCAGTACTTC.

Only one count was recorded for this clone. The V gene is TRBV7-3, the J gene TRBJ2-2; TRBD1 is a possible D gene (6 bases). The V end lost 3 bases, the J end lost 6 bases, and 11 bases lay between the germline ends. Germline loops: CDR1 SGHTA, CDR2 FQGTGA. The CDR3 contains 14 residues. The CDR3 reads CASSLLQGSGELFF. CDR3 nucleotide sequence: TGTGCCAGCAGCTTGTTACAGGGATCCGGGGAGCTGTTTTTT.

As concerns this clone: One junction end disagrees with the germline gene, perhaps due to a read error. This chain joins TRBV29-1 and TRBJ1-1, with TRBD1 matching over 7 bases. CDR1 is SQVTM and CDR2 is ANQGSEA in the germline V gene. CDR3 length equals 11 residues. CDR3 region: CSFDRDTEAFF. CDR3 nucleotides: TGCAGCTTTGACAGGGACACTGAAGCTTTCTTT.

This clone appeared a few times. The rearrangement uses TRBV11-2 and TRBJ2-3; 8 positions match TRBD2. The V segment lost 5 bases and the J segment 5 bases; nucleotides outside the gene matches: 6. The CDR3 is 14 amino acids. CDR1 and CDR2 from the germline V gene are SGHAT and FQNNGV. The CDR3 sequence: CASSPGGAGDTQYF. DNA of the CDR3: TGTGCCAGCAGCCCGGGGGGGGCTGGAGATACGCAGTATTTT. Drawing the rest from reference TRBV11-2 and TRBJ2-3, the complete variable domain is EAGVAQSPRYKIIEKRQSVAFWCNPISGHATLYWYQQILGQGPKLLIQFQNNGVVDDSQLPKDRFSAERLKGVDSTLKIQPAKLEDSAVYLCASSPGGAGDTQYFGPGTRLTVL.

J is TRBJ2-7 and V is TRBV11-2, with D unresolved. V lost 3 bases and J 4 bases, leaving 4 bases between the germline ends. This CDR3 region has 11 residues. Germline CDR1 reads SGHAT; CDR2 reads FQNNGV. The CDR3 region has the DNA TGTGCCAGCAGCTTTATATACGAGCAGTACTTC. As protein: CASSFIYEQYF.

This clone was counted only a few times. The rearrangement joins TRBV28 to TRBJ1-3; D remains unclear. V was trimmed by 6 bases and J by 2 bases, leaving 8 bases between them. This CDR3 has 13 residues. Germline assignment: CDR1 MDHEN and CDR2 SYDVKM. The CDR3 loop is CASSRPAGNTIYF. Here the CDR3 DNA reads TGTGCCAGCAGCCGCCCGGCTGGAAACACCATATATTTT.

The rearrangement links TRBV29-1 to TRBJ1-5, with a possible D match to TRBD1 (5 bases). The CDR3 is 14 residues long. The germline gives CDR1 SQVTM, CDR2 ANQGSEA. Trimming stripped 4 bases from V and 4 bases from J, with 14 bases between. The CDR3 is CSVVEGPRNQPQHF. CDR3 coding DNA: TGCAGCGTTGTGGAGGGGCCAAGGAATCAGCCCCAGCATTTT. The full variable domain, in which reference TRBV29-1 and TRBJ1-5 provide the parts outside the CDR3, is SAVISQKPSRDICQRGTSLTIQCQVDSQVTMMFWYRQQPGQSLTLIATANQGSEATYESGFVIDKFPISRPNLTFSTLTVSNMSPEDSSIYLCSVVEGPRNQPQHFGDGTRLSIL.

The chain links TRBV6-6 to TRBJ2-6; D perhaps matches TRBD2 (5 bases). The CDR3 spans 15 residues. Trimming stripped 4 bases from V and 2 bases from J, with 9 bases between. The V gene's germline CDR1 is MNHNY and CDR2 SVGAGI (reference sequence). The CDR3 coding sequence is TGTGCCAGCAGTTCCCTAGCTGCTGGGGCCAACGTCCTGACTTTC. Translating it yields CASSSLAAGANVLTF.

CDR3: CASAPPSGGVYNEQFF. Written as DNA, the CDR3 is TGTGCCAGCGCCCCCCCAAGCGGGGGGGTCTACAATGAGCAGTTCTTC. The chain combines TRBV18 with TRBJ2-1; 10 nucleotides line up with TRBD2. V lost 8 bases to trimming and J lost 3 bases; unmatched junction nucleotides: 10. The CDR3 is made up of 16 amino acids. Germline V gives CDR1 KGHSH, CDR2 LQKENI.

V usage is TRBV5-1 and J usage is TRBJ1-1; weak D call: TRBD1 (6 bases). Trimming removed 2 bases from V and 4 bases from J, with 18 bases in between. Germline-derived CDR1 and CDR2 are SGHRS and YFSETQ. The CDR3 has 16 amino acids. The CDR3 is CASSFLGGGLGTEAFF. CDR3 in DNA: TGCGCCAGCAGCTTCCTAGGGGGGGGGCTCGGCACTGAAGCTTTCTTT. The complete variable domain, with remaining parts taken from reference TRBV5-1 and TRBJ1-1, reads KAGVTQTPRYLIKTRGQQVTLSCSPISGHRSVSWYQQTPGQGLQFLFEYFSETQRNKGNFPGRFSGRQFSNSRSEMNVSTLELGDSALYLCASSFLGGGLGTEAFFGQGTRLTVV.

The gene calls are TRBV5-1 and TRBJ2-6; 7 bases match TRBD2. The CDR3 is 14 residues long. V shed 4 bases, J shed 3 bases, and the junction held 1 base outside the gene matches. Germline CDR1 and CDR2: SGHRS and YFSETQ. Written as DNA, the CDR3 is TGCGCCAGCAGCCGGGGGGATGGGGCCAACGTCCTGACTTTC. Encoded protein: CASSRGDGANVLTF.

The chain joins TRBV28 to TRBJ2-7; 10 bases agree with TRBD2. Trimming cost V 7 bases and J 6 bases; bases outside gene matches: 6. CDR3 length: 13 residues. Looked up from germline, CDR1 is MDHEN and CDR2 is SYDVKM. CDR3 residues: CASTSGLATEQYF. In DNA form, the CDR3 reads TGTGCCAGCACTTCGGGACTAGCGACCGAGCAGTACTTC.

This clone was picked up a small number of times. The gene calls are TRBV6-6 and TRBJ1-3; 8 positions agree with TRBD1. After removal of 6 bases from V and 2 bases from J, the junction contained 6 bases not matched to a gene. Germline CDR1 MNHNY, CDR2 SVGAGI (reference sequence). There are 15 residues in the CDR3. The CDR3 sequence is CASSPQGAAGNTIYF. CDR3 in DNA: TGTGCCAGCAGCCCCCAGGGGGCGGCTGGAAACACCATATATTTT.

This clone was detected only once. The V call is TRBV9, the J call TRBJ1-4; the D is unclear. The V gene's germline CDR1 is SGDLS and CDR2 YYNGEE. The CDR3 is 15 residues long. V lost 0 bases and J 0 bases, leaving 6 bases between the germline ends. DNA of the CDR3: TGTGCCAGCAGCGTAGGACACCCAACTAATGAAAAACTGTTTTTT. Its protein is CASSVGHPTNEKLFF. Complete variable domain (other parts from reference TRBV9 and TRBJ1-4): DSGVTQTPKHLITATGQRVTLRCSPRSGDLSVYWYQQSLDQGLQFLIQYYNGEERAKGNILERFSAQQFPDLHSELNLSSLELGDSALYFCASSVGHPTNEKLFFGSGTQLSVL.

This clone turned up a few times. This chain connects TRBV28 to TRBJ2-7, with TRBD2 as a possible D gene (5 bases). The length of the CDR3 is 12 residues. V lost 6 bases and J 6 bases, leaving 12 bases between the germline ends. CDR1 MDHEN and CDR2 SYDVKM come from the germline V gene. The CDR3 here is CASRRAGLEQYF. CDR3 coding DNA: TGTGCCAGCAGGAGGGCGGGCCTCGAGCAGTACTTC.

This chain uses TRBV4-2 with TRBJ1-2; 9 bases are shared with TRBD1. Germline loops: CDR1 LGHNA, CDR2 YNFKEQ. The CDR3 length is 14 residues. The trim removed 1 base at V and 8 bases at J, leaving 5 bases unmatched. The CDR3 coding sequence is TGTGCCAGCAGCCAAGTGGGACAGGGAGACGGCTACACCTTC. Protein: CASSQVGQGDGYTF.

This clone is labeled medium-sized (0.01 to 0.1%). The V call is TRBV5-4, the J call TRBJ2-7, with 13 bases matching TRBD2. V dropped 4 bases and J dropped 3; count of bases not matched to a gene: 7. This CDR3 contains 16 residues. The V gene's germline CDR1 is SGHNT and CDR2 YYREEE (reference sequence). CDR3 bases: TGTGCCAGCAGCGGGGGACTAGCGGGAAGCATCTACGAGCAGTACTTC. Amino acids: CASSGGLAGSIYEQYF.

This clone was counted between two and nine times. V and J are TRBV21-1 and TRBJ2-7; whether TRBD1, the table's D call, matches the DNA was not checked. TRBV21-1 corresponds to a pseudogene. The CDR3 has 14 amino acids. CDR3 sequence reads: CASSKTGSSYEQYF. As DNA, the CDR3 is TGTGCCAGCAGCAAGACAGGGAGCTCCTACGAGCAGTACTTC.